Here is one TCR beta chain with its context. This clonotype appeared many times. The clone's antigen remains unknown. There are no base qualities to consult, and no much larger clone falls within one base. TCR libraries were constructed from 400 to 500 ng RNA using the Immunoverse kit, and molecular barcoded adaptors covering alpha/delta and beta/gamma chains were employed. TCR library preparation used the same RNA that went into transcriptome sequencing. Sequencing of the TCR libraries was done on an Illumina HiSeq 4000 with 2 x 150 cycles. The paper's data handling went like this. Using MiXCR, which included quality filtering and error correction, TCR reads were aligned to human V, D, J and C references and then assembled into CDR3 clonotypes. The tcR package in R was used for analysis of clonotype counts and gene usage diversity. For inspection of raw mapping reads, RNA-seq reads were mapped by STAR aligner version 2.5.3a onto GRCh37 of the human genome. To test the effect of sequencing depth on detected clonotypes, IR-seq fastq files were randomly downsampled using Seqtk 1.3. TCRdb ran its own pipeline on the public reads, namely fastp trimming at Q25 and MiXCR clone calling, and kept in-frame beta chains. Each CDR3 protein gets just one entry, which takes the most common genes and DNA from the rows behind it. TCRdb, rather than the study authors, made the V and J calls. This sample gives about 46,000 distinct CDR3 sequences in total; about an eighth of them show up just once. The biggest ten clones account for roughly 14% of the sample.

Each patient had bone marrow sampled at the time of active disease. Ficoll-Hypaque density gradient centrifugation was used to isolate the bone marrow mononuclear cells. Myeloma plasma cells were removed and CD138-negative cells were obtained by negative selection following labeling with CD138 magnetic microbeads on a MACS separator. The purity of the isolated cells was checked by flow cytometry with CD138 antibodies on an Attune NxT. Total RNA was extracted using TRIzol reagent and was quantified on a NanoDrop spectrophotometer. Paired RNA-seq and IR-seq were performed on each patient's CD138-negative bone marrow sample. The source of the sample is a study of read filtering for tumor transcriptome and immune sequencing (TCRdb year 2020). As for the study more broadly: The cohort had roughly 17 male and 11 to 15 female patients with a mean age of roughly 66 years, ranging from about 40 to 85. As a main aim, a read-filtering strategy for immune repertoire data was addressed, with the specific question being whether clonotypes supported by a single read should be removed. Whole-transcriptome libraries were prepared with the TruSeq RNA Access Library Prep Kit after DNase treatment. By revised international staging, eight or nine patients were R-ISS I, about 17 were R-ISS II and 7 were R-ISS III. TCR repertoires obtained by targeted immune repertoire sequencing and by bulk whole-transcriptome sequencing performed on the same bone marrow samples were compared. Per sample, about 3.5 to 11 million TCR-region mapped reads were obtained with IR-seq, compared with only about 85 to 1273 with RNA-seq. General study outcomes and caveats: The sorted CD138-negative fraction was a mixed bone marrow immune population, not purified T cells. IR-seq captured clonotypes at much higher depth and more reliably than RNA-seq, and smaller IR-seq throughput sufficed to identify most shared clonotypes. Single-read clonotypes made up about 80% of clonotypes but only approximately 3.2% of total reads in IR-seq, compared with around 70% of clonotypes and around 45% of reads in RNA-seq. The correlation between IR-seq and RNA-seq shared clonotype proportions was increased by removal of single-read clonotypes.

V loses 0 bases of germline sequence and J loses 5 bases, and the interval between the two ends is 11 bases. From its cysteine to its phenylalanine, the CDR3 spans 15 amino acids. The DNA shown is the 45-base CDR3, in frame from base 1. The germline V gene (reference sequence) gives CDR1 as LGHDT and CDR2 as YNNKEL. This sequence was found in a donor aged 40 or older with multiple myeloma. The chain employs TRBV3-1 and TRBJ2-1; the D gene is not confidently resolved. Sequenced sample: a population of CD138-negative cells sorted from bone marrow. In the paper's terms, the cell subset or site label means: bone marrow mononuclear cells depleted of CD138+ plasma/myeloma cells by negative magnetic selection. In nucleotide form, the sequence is TGTGCCAGCAGCCAAGATTCTGCTAGAAACAATGAGCAGTTCTTC. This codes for CASSQDSARNNEQFF.